This T cell receptor (beta chain) appears in the sequencing data of a study of T cells in localized non-small cell lung cancer. Germline V gene sequence: CDR1 SNHLY, CDR2 FYNNEI. The CDR3 has 14 amino acids. V gave up 5 bases and J gave up 3 bases, with 13 bases separating them. Findings and caveats of the study: Adjacent uninvolved lung had the highest clonality, suggesting focused antigen responses.

Remarks on this clone: What it binds is unknown.

Profiling relied on immunoSEQ multiplex PCR, and the TCRdb table lists in-frame clones only, not all of them. Counted here are roughly 24,000 clones, more than 65% occurring once; the ten biggest clones make up 9.6%. Material: peripheral blood, obtained before any cancer treatment. The clonotype was recovered from a man between 40 and 70 years old with stage III squamous cell lung carcinoma. The gene calls are TRBV2 and TRBJ1-1, with D uncertain. The CDR3 DNA is TGTGCCAGCAGTCGAAGGTCGGGAGACACTGAAGCTTTCTTT. This codes for CASSRRSGDTEAFF.